This TCR beta chain was captured by sequencing in a study of blood T cell repertoires in COVID-19. The assay was immunoSEQ multiplex PCR, and TCRdb's table has in-frame clones only and misses some. In the table there are about 70,000 clones, around 87% of which are singletons. V gave up 6 bases and J gave up 3 bases, with 17 bases separating them. Germline loops: CDR1 SNHLY, CDR2 FYNNEI. The CDR3 has 15 amino acids. This receptor was obtained from a human donor in a cohort sampled during active COVID-19. The chain uses TRBV2 and TRBJ1-1; D gene unclear. Sequenced: peripheral blood. The CDR3 reads CASSQEAPGDTEAFF. In DNA, the CDR3 is TGTGCCAGCAGCCAGGAGGCCCCAGGAGACACTGAAGCTTTCTTT.